This entry lists 15 T cell receptor beta chains sequenced from one sample in a study of blood T cell repertoires in COVID-19. Sequencing was performed with immunoSEQ multiplex PCR; in TCRdb, only in-frame clones are kept and a portion is missing. The repertoire holds around 240,000 clones, 91% seen once, with 1.2% in the top ten. The specimen sequenced was PBMCs or T cells enriched from blood (not recorded which). The receptors shown here come from a human donor in a cohort exposed to, infected with or recovered from COVID-19 (not recorded which). The donor label of this sample is uncertain.

This chain joins TRBV10-2 and TRBJ1-4; possibly TRBD1 for D (6 bases). Trimming shortened V by 4 bases and J by 4 bases, and 13 bases separated the two germline ends. CDR3 size: 15 residues. Germline V gene data show CDR1 as WSHSY and CDR2 as SAAADI. CDR3 protein: CASSAADSSNEKLFF. The CDR3 nucleotides read TGCGCCAGCAGTGCCGCGGACAGTAGTAATGAAAAACTGTTTTTT.

This clone was detected once. J is TRBJ2-4 and V is TRBV12-5; tentative D call: TRBD2 (6 bases). V was clipped by 5 bases and J by 7 bases, with 12 bases between them. In germline, CDR1 is LGHNT, CDR2 FRNRAP. The length of the CDR3 is 13 residues. The CDR3, as DNA: TGTGCTAGTGGTCCGGAGGGGCGGAACATTCAGTACTTC. As protein: CASGPEGRNIQYF.

The chain couples TRBV4-1 to TRBJ1-3; D is uncertain. The CDR3 runs 15 residues. V gave up 1 base and J gave up 7 bases, with 14 bases separating them. Germline V gene sequence: CDR1 MGHRA, CDR2 YSYEKL. The CDR3 is CASSQGRSPGNTIYF. The CDR3 coding sequence is TGCGCCAGCAGCCAAGGACGGAGCCCGGGGAACACCATATATTTT.

The V and J genes are TRBV6-5 and TRBJ2-5, with a tentative D call TRBD2 (6 bases). This CDR3 contains 15 residues. The germline gives CDR1 MNHEY, CDR2 SVGAGI. The V end lost 3 bases, the J end lost 2 bases, and 13 bases lay between the germline ends. DNA of the CDR3: TGTGCCAGCAGTTATGGACGGGGGTTACAAGAGACCCAGTACTTC. As protein: CASSYGRGLQETQYF.

V usage is TRBV29-1 and J usage is TRBJ1-2, with unresolved D. V lost 6 bases to trimming and J lost 6 bases, with 17 bases between them. Germline lookup yields CDR1 SQVTM and CDR2 ANQGSEA. CDR3 size: 13 residues. The DNA for the CDR3 is TGCAGCGTCGGCGGTTTGCGGACTAATGGCTACACCTTC. Translating it yields CSVGGLRTNGYTF.

Only a few counts were recorded for this clone. The V and J genes are TRBV5-1 and TRBJ1-1; 9 bases agree with TRBD1. The CDR3 extends over 14 amino acids. CDR1 SGHRS and CDR2 YFSETQ come from the germline V gene. V lost 2 bases to trimming and J lost 6 bases; unmatched junction nucleotides: 5. CDR3 in amino acids: CASSLGQGQAEAFF. The CDR3 DNA sequence: TGCGCCAGCAGCTTAGGACAGGGGCAGGCTGAAGCTTTCTTT.

This clone appeared a few times. The gene calls are TRBV5-1 and TRBJ1-2; D is perhaps TRBD1 (6 bases). Trimming shortened V by 0 bases and J by 3 bases, and 6 bases separated the two germline ends. Per germline, CDR1 SGHRS and CDR2 YFSETQ. The CDR3 sequence is 13 residues long. DNA of the CDR3: TGCGCCAGCAGCTTGGCAGGGGACTATGGCTACACCTTC. Amino acids: CASSLAGDYGYTF.

The chain uses TRBV30 and TRBJ1-1; 7 nucleotides line up with TRBD1. J was trimmed by 1 base and V by 4 bases; bases with no gene match: 3. The CDR3 is 13 amino acids. Germline CDR1 and CDR2: GTSNPN and SVGIG (reference sequence). This CDR3 is CAWNRGSNTEAFF. The CDR3, as DNA: TGTGCCTGGAACAGGGGTTCGAACACTGAAGCTTTCTTT.

The V gene is TRBV3-1 (or the pseudogene TRBV3-2), the J gene TRBJ1-5, with D perhaps TRBD1 (6 bases). This CDR3 spans 15 amino acids. Germline V gene sequence: CDR1 LGHDT, CDR2 YNNKEL (reference sequence). Trimming pared 3 bases from V and 2 bases from J, leaving 11 bases between. The CDR3 region is CASSQGASGNQPQHF. DNA for the CDR3: TGTGCCAGCAGCCAGGGGGCATCGGGCAATCAGCCCCAGCATTTT.

This clone was counted a few times. The chain combines TRBV2 with TRBJ2-7; 8 bases agree with TRBD2. Per germline, CDR1 SNHLY and CDR2 FYNNEI. The ends lost 8 bases at V and 0 bases at J; junction bases unmatched: 3. The CDR3 spans 13 residues. The CDR3 bases are TGTGCCAGCGTCGCGGGGGGCTCCTACGAGCAGTACTTC. Protein: CASVAGGSYEQYF.

V and J are TRBV3-1 (or the pseudogene TRBV3-2) and TRBJ2-7, with D possibly being TRBD1 (5 bases). The CDR3 spans 14 residues. The V gene's germline CDR1 is LGHDT and CDR2 YNNKEL (reference sequence). Trimming cost V 4 bases and J 4 bases, with 14 bases left between them. The chain's CDR3 is CASSLGQTVYEQYF. DNA for the CDR3: TGTGCCAGCAGCCTTGGACAAACCGTATACGAGCAGTACTTC.

The sample holds one count of this clone. The chain couples TRBV19 to TRBJ2-1; 9 nucleotides match TRBD2. J was trimmed by 3 bases and V by 0 bases; bases with no gene match: 6. Germline V gene data show CDR1 as LNHDA and CDR2 as SQIVND (reference sequence). CDR3 size: 17 residues. The chain's CDR3 is CASSIDRAGGRYNEQFF. The CDR3 DNA reads TGTGCCAGTAGTATAGATCGAGCGGGGGGCCGCTACAATGAGCAGTTCTTC.

This chain joins TRBV19 and TRBJ2-3; 7 bases match TRBD2. J gave up 9 bases and V 11 bases, and 5 bases lay outside the gene matches. The CDR3 runs 10 residues. Germline CDR1 and CDR2: LNHDA and SQIVND (reference sequence). The CDR3 is CASRGITQYF. CDR3 DNA: TGTGCCTCGCGGGGGATAACGCAGTATTTT.

The J gene is TRBJ1-3, the V gene TRBV30; no clear D. Germline values: CDR1 GTSNPN, CDR2 SVGIG (reference sequence). Trimming stripped 0 bases from V and 1 base from J, with 4 bases between. The length of the CDR3 is 13 residues. CDR3 nucleotide sequence: TGTGCCTGGAGTGTACTGTCTGGAAACACCATATATTTT. Residues: CAWSVLSGNTIYF.

V and J are TRBV10-3 and TRBJ1-1; D gene unclear. The germline gives CDR1 ENHRY, CDR2 SYGVKD. The CDR3 loop spans 12 amino acids. The germline V and J ends were trimmed by 5 bases and 4 bases, with 8 bases remaining between them. The CDR3 is CAISLGRTEAFF. The CDR3 DNA reads TGTGCCATCAGTCTTGGGCGCACTGAAGCTTTCTTT.